These 28 T cell receptor beta chains were sequenced from one sample in a study of T cell responses to AZD1222 COVID-19 vaccine. This table comes from immunoSEQ multiplex PCR, and its TCRdb copy is limited to in-frame clones, with some not included. The sample carries around 140,000 clones, about nine tenths recorded once. Material: peripheral blood, obtained on day 0 of AZD1222 vaccination. The receptors stem from an adult in good health.

The rearrangement links TRBV5-1 to TRBJ1-4; 10 nucleotides match TRBD1. This CDR3 has 13 residues. Losses at the gene ends were 4 bases for V and 7 bases for J; bases not matched to a gene: 1. Germline lookup yields CDR1 SGHRS and CDR2 YFSETQ. Here the CDR3 reads CASSGDRGEKLFF. In nucleotides, the CDR3 is TGCGCCAGCAGCGGGGACAGGGGTGAAAAACTGTTTTTT.

On this clone itself: One end of the junction fails to match germline, which may point to a read error. Additional DNA sequences in this sample encode the identical CDR3. The rearrangement uses TRBV28 and TRBJ2-1; D possibly matches TRBD1 or TRBD2 (5 bases each). Germline V lookup: CDR1 MDHEN, CDR2 SYDVKM. The CDR3 extends over 11 amino acids. This chain's CDR3 is CASSLWGEQFF. CDR3 nucleotides: TGTGCTAGCAGTTTATGGGGGGAGCAGTTCTTC.

V usage is TRBV9 and J usage is TRBJ1-1; D possibly corresponds to TRBD1 (5 bases). Germline V gives CDR1 SGDLS, CDR2 YYNGEE. The CDR3 is made up of 13 amino acids. V lost 4 bases to trimming and J lost 7 bases, with 14 bases between them. CDR3 nucleotides: TGTGCCAGCAGCCCACCGGGACCAGATGAAGCTTTCTTT. Amino acid sequence: CASSPPGPDEAFF.

This clone was detected only once. The rearrangement links TRBV3-1 (or the pseudogene TRBV3-2) to TRBJ1-5; D is unresolved. V lost 5 bases and J lost 6, with 8 bases in between. Germline loops: CDR1 LGHDT, CDR2 YNNKEL (reference sequence). This CDR3 is 12 amino acids long. The CDR3 loop reads CASSTQSQPQHF. The CDR3 DNA sequence: TGTGCCAGCAGCACTCAGTCTCAGCCCCAGCATTTT.

The chain employs TRBV12-3 or TRBV12-4 and TRBJ2-7; no firm D call. Trimming removed 1 base at V and 0 bases at J, with 1 base between. CDR3 length: 12 amino acids. The CDR3 DNA reads TGTGCCAGCAGTTTAGACTCCTACGAGCAGTACTTC. It is translated as CASSLDSYEQYF.

V gene TRBV4-3 combines with J gene TRBJ2-7; 10 bases are shared with TRBD1. Germline assignment: CDR1 LGHNA and CDR2 YSLEER. The junction had 2 bases not matched to a gene; V was cut back by 0 bases and J by 3 bases. This CDR3 comprises 15 residues. Here the CDR3 reads CASSQERDRGYEQYF. The CDR3 region has the DNA TGCGCCAGCAGCCAAGAACGGGACAGGGGCTACGAGCAGTACTTC.

The rearrangement joins TRBV15 to TRBJ1-4; D perhaps matches TRBD1 (5 bases). CDR1 is LNHNV and CDR2 is YYDKDF in the germline V gene (reference sequence). The length of the CDR3 is 15 residues. Trimming shortened V by 1 base and J by 8 bases, and 14 bases separated the two germline ends. CDR3 nucleotide sequence: TGTGCCACCAGCAGAGGTAGTGGGGGTGAGGAAAAACTGTTTTTT. The encoded protein is CATSRGSGGEEKLFF.

The chain joins TRBV7-2 to TRBJ1-2; no firm D call. Trimming pared 2 bases from V and 1 base from J, leaving 5 bases between. In germline, CDR1 is SGHTA, CDR2 FQGNSA. The length of the CDR3 is 13 residues. The CDR3 region is CASSLHVNYGYTF. The CDR3 DNA follows: TGTGCCAGCAGCTTACACGTTAACTATGGCTACACCTTC.

This clone was found a few times. The chain recombines TRBV2 with TRBJ2-7; D remains ambiguous. The germline V gene has CDR1 SNHLY and CDR2 FYNNEI. The CDR3 has 13 residues. V was shortened by 3 bases and J by 0 bases, with 6 bases between the two germline ends. CDR3 amino acids: CASSDRSSYEQYF. The CDR3 coding sequence is TGTGCCAGCAGTGACAGGTCCTCCTACGAGCAGTACTTC. Full variable domain (missing parts from reference TRBV2 and TRBJ2-7): EPEVTQTPSHQVTQMGQEVILRCVPISNHLYFYWYRQILGQKVEFLVSFYNNEISEKSEIFDDQFSVERPDGSNFTLKIRSTKLEDSAMYFCASSDRSSYEQYFGPGTRLTVT.

This chain joins TRBV6-5 and TRBJ2-3; D gene unclear. V lost 5 bases and J 2 bases, leaving 11 bases between the germline ends. The germline V gene encodes CDR1 MNHEY and CDR2 SVGAGI. The length of the CDR3 is 14 residues. CDR3 residues: CASSKRSNTDTQYF. The DNA for the CDR3 is TGTGCCAGCAGTAAGAGGTCAAACACAGATACGCAGTATTTT.

This chain links TRBV19 with TRBJ2-1; 9 nucleotides match TRBD1. Germline V lookup: CDR1 LNHDA, CDR2 SQIVND (reference sequence). The CDR3 covers 16 residues. The trim removed 7 bases at V and 6 bases at J, leaving 13 bases unmatched. CDR3 loop: CASNQRPGTGINEQFF. For the CDR3, the DNA is TGTGCCAGTAACCAAAGACCCGGGACAGGGATCAATGAGCAGTTCTTC.

This clone was counted only a few times. The chain joins TRBV24-1 to TRBJ2-5; D not resolved. CDR3 length: 11 amino acids. Trimming took 6 bases from V and 5 from J, leaving 6 bases between them. The germline V gene encodes CDR1 KGHDR and CDR2 SFDVKD. CDR3 residues: CATSNSETQYF. The CDR3 coding sequence is TGTGCCACCAGTAACAGTGAGACCCAGTACTTC.

The chain is built from TRBV10-3 and TRBJ1-5, with D perhaps TRBD1 (5 bases). The CDR3 spans 16 residues. Trimming removed 0 bases from V and 3 bases from J, with 12 bases in between. Germline CDR1 is ENHRY and CDR2 is SYGVKD. The CDR3 bases are TGTGCCATCAGTGAGTCGGAGAGGGGCCCCAATCAGCCCCAGCATTTT. It specifies CAISESERGPNQPQHF.

This clone was seen only once. V is TRBV11-1 and J is TRBJ2-1, with D perhaps given as TRBD1 or TRBD2 (5 bases each). Germline V gene sequence: CDR1 SGHAT, CDR2 FQDESV (reference sequence). V was pared by 1 base and J by 9 bases, with 13 bases between. The CDR3 is 14 amino acids. For the CDR3, the DNA is TGTGCCAGCAGCTTAGAGGGACGAGGGGTTGAGCAGTTCTTC. Translation gives CASSLEGRGVEQFF.

V is TRBV10-2 and J is TRBJ2-3; D is unresolved. There are 12 residues in the CDR3. The V and J ends lost 5 bases and 1 base respectively, with 4 bases between them. Germline CDR1 and CDR2: WSHSY and SAAADI. CDR3 bases: TGCGCCAGCAGTCTGCGCACAGATACGCAGTATTTT. Protein product: CASSLRTDTQYF.

This chain uses TRBV5-8 with TRBJ1-4; 8 bases are shared with TRBD1. V was pared by 4 bases and J by 7 bases, with 9 bases of the junction left unmatched. This CDR3 has 15 residues. Germline V gene sequence: CDR1 SGHTS, CDR2 YDEGEE. The DNA of the CDR3 is TGTGCCAGCAGCGTAGGGACAGGTCCCCGTGAAAAACTGTTTTTT. The encoded protein is CASSVGTGPREKLFF.

The CDR3 is CASSSKGVETQYF. In DNA, the CDR3 is TGTGCCAGCAGCTCCAAAGGCGTGGAGACCCAGTACTTC. The chain carries TRBV7-9 and TRBJ2-5; D unresolved. Per germline, CDR1 SEHNR and CDR2 FQNEAQ (reference sequence). V was pared by 4 bases and J by 5 bases, with 11 bases between. The CDR3 length is 13 residues.

The table lists this clone with a count of one. The chain combines TRBV15 with TRBJ2-5; D might be TRBD1 (5 bases). Germline V gene data show CDR1 as LNHNV and CDR2 as YYDKDF (reference sequence). V was cut by 0 bases and J by 5 bases, with 13 bases left in between. This CDR3 spans 15 amino acids. This chain's CDR3 is CATSRDYIQGETQYF. The DNA of the CDR3 is TGTGCCACCAGCAGAGATTACATCCAGGGTGAGACCCAGTACTTC.

The gene calls are TRBV2 and TRBJ1-2, with a possible D match to TRBD1 (5 bases). Germline CDR1 SNHLY, CDR2 FYNNEI. CDR3 size: 17 residues. Trimming took off 0 bases at V and 7 bases at J, with 21 bases between the two ends. CDR3 nucleotides: TGTGCCAGCAGTGAAGCGCTTCGGAGTTTCCGGGGGGGTGGCTACACCTTC. Amino acid sequence: CASSEALRSFRGGGYTF.

In regard to this clone: One junction end disagrees with the germline gene, perhaps due to a read error. This chain links TRBV4-3 with TRBJ1-6; 7 nucleotides match TRBD1. Per germline, CDR1 LGHNA and CDR2 YSLEER. CDR3 length: 17 amino acids. Written as DNA, the CDR3 is TGCGCCAGCAGGCAAGGAGGGGGCATGTCCTATAATTCACCCCTCCACTTT. Encoded protein: CASRQGGGMSYNSPLHF.

This chain uses TRBV7-9 with TRBJ2-3; 14 bases map to TRBD2. The CDR3 runs 20 residues. J lost 5 bases, V lost 7 bases, and 20 bases had no gene match. Germline values: CDR1 SEHNR, CDR2 FQNEAQ (reference sequence). CDR3 amino acids: CASTPATGTSGGAIGDTQYF. As DNA, the CDR3 is TGTGCCAGCACCCCAGCCACCGGGACTAGCGGGGGCGCGATTGGAGATACGCAGTATTTT. Looking up the rest from reference TRBV7-9 and TRBJ2-3 gives the full variable domain: DTGVSQNPRHKITKRGQNVTFRCDPISEHNRLYWYRQTLGQGPEFLTYFQNEAQLEKSRLLSDRFSAERPKGSFSTLEIQRTEQGDSAMYLCASTPATGTSGGAIGDTQYFGPGTRLTVL.

The chain uses TRBV13 and TRBJ1-2, with D unresolved. The CDR3 runs to 13 residues. From germline, CDR1 is PRHDT and CDR2 FYEKMQ (reference sequence). Between the trimmed V and J ends, which lost 5 bases and 3 bases, there was a span of 10 bases. The CDR3 loop reads CASSPIGHYGYTF. CDR3 coding DNA: TGTGCCAGCAGCCCCATCGGTCACTATGGCTACACCTTC.

The CDR3 nucleotides are TGCGCCAGCAGCTCCGGGACCCAGACCTACGAGCAGTACTTC. Protein product: CASSSGTQTYEQYF. The chain couples TRBV5-1 to TRBJ2-7; either TRBD1 or TRBD2 may supply D (5 bases each). CDR3 length equals 14 residues. The V gene lost 3 bases and the J gene lost 2 bases, with 12 bases spanning the gap. Germline V gives CDR1 SGHRS, CDR2 YFSETQ.

The chain recombines TRBV11-3 with TRBJ2-2, with D possibly matching TRBD1 (5 bases). This CDR3 region has 14 residues. The germline V gene encodes CDR1 SGHNT and CDR2 YENEEA. V was pared by 4 bases and J by 4 bases, with 10 bases between. CDR3 bases: TGTGCCAGCAGCTCCTTTAGGGGCACCGGGGAGCTGTTTTTT. Translation: CASSSFRGTGELFF.

This clone was recorded once. The gene calls are TRBV10-1 and TRBJ2-1, with 8 bases aligning to TRBD1. Germline loops: CDR1 WNHNN, CDR2 SYGVQD (reference sequence). This CDR3 is built from 13 residues. The V gene end was trimmed by 6 bases and the J gene end by 9 bases; junction bases not matched to a gene: 7. The CDR3 DNA is TGCGCCAGCAGCCGGACAGGGTTGGCTGAGCAGTTCTTC. It is translated as CASSRTGLAEQFF.

The chain joins TRBV7-3 to TRBJ1-1; perhaps TRBD1 as D (6 bases). The CDR3 consists of 16 residues. The germline V and J ends were trimmed by 6 bases and 6 bases, with 23 bases remaining between them. The V gene's germline CDR1 is SGHTA and CDR2 FQGTGA. The DNA of the CDR3 is TGTGCCAGCAGTATTGCCAATGATCCAGGGGAGGCTGAAGCTTTCTTT. It codes for CASSIANDPGEAEAFF.

The chain recombines TRBV12-1 with TRBJ2-7; TRBD1 is the table's D call, not checked against the DNA. TRBV12-1 is classified as a pseudogene. The CDR3 is 16 residues long. DNA for the CDR3: TGTGCCAGCAGCTTTGCGAGGCAGGACAGGGCTTACGAGCAGTACTTC. Its translation: CASSFARQDRAYEQYF.

V and J are TRBV30 and TRBJ2-3; D not resolved. Deletions cut 2 bases from V and 2 bases from J, with 8 bases between. Germline V gives CDR1 GTSNPN, CDR2 SVGIG (reference sequence). This CDR3 contains 13 residues. In DNA, the CDR3 is TGTGCCTGGAGTAAGCCCGACACAGATACGCAGTATTTT. Translated: CAWSKPDTDTQYF.